Listed below are T cell receptor beta chains from one sample, sequenced in a study of blood T cell repertoires in COVID-19. Sequencing was performed with immunoSEQ multiplex PCR; in TCRdb, only in-frame clones are kept and a portion is missing. This sample has 200,000 to 250,000 clones, with around 89% found just once. The sample comprised peripheral blood. The receptors stem from a man aged 25-45 years with COVID-19, enrolled during active disease. CDR3s include the opening cysteine and the closing phenylalanine or tryptophan. D genes are given only for firm matches. The size entry is marked missing in some rows and otherwise reads once, few, many or a size class.

D gene,V gene,J gene,CDR3 length,clone size,CDR3 protein,CDR3 DNA
TRBD1,TRBV7-3,TRBJ1-5,18,.,CASSSVTNGRGRDQPQHF,TGTGCCAGCAGCTCCGTTACGAACGGCAGGGGGCGCGATCAGCCCCAGCATTTT
.,TRBV27,TRBJ1-4,20,.,CASSRQQSPGGSATNEKLFF,TGTGCCAGCAGTCGCCAACAGTCGCCGGGGGGCTCAGCAACTAATGAAAAACTGTTTTTT
TRBD1,TRBV5-6,TRBJ2-1,19,.,CASIPLGGDREGSYNEQFF,TGTGCCAGCATCCCCTTAGGCGGGGACAGGGAGGGCTCCTACAATGAGCAGTTCTTC
.,TRBV7-8,TRBJ1-5,16,.,CASSLATGLSNQPQHF,TGTGCCAGCAGCTTAGCGACAGGCCTTAGCAATCAGCCCCAGCATTTT
.,TRBV11-3,TRBJ2-1,15,.,CASSLRQGPYNEQFF,TGTGCCAGCAGCTTAAGGCAGGGCCCCTACAATGAGCAGTTCTTC
.,TRBV3-1/TRBV3-2,TRBJ1-3,15,.,CASSQDGLSGNTIYF,TGTGCCAGCAGCCAAGACGGGTTATCTGGAAACACCATATATTTT
TRBD2,TRBV24-1,TRBJ2-5,15,.,CATSDLRGGIETQYF,TGTGCCACCAGTGATTTGCGGGGGGGAATAGAGACCCAGTACTTC
.,TRBV18,TRBJ1-2,13,.,CASSISTNYGYTF,TGTGCCAGCTCGATTAGCACTAACTATGGCTACACCTTC
TRBD2,TRBV28,TRBJ2-5,16,.,CASTQGLAGAGETQYF,TGTGCCAGCACCCAGGGACTAGCGGGAGCCGGGGAGACCCAGTACTTC
.,TRBV5-4,TRBJ2-1,17,.,CASSPSWGLGKNNEQFF,TGTGCCAGCAGCCCCTCGTGGGGCTTAGGAAAAAACAATGAGCAGTTCTTC
TRBD1,TRBV19,TRBJ2-5,14,.,CASSHDRGPETQYF,TGTGCCAGTAGTCACGACAGGGGGCCGGAGACCCAGTACTTC
TRBD1,TRBV7-9,TRBJ1-5,15,.,CASSTTGAINQPQHF,TGTGCCAGCAGCACAACAGGGGCGATCAATCAGCCCCAGCATTTT
TRBD2,TRBV7-9,TRBJ2-1,17,.,CASSPQRSGGYYNEQFF,TGTGCCAGCAGCCCGCAGCGGAGCGGGGGGTACTACAATGAGCAGTTCTTC
.,TRBV3-1/TRBV3-2,TRBJ1-5,19,.,CASSPNRHKSRGGNQPQHF,TGTGCCAGCAGCCCAAATCGTCACAAAAGCAGGGGTGGCAATCAGCCCCAGCATTTT
.,TRBV4-3,TRBJ2-1,13,.,CASSQVAGVEQFF,TGCGCCAGCAGCCAAGTCGCGGGTGTGGAGCAGTTCTTC
.,TRBV7-3,TRBJ1-6,15,once,CASSEQSSYNSPLHF,TGTGCCAGCAGCGAACAGAGCTCCTATAATTCACCCCTCCACTTT
TRBD1,TRBV29-1,TRBJ1-2,13,once,CSVGLHRGSGYTF,TGCAGCGTTGGCCTCCACAGGGGCAGTGGCTACACCTTC
.,TRBV25-1,TRBJ1-1,13,.,CASTQGPGLFTFF,TGTGCCAGCACCCAGGGGCCGGGCTTGTTTACTTTCTTT
.,TRBV27,TRBJ2-6,15,.,CASSIRGAGANVLTF,TGTGCCAGCAGCATCAGGGGGGCAGGGGCCAACGTCCTGACTTTC
TRBD1,TRBV27,TRBJ2-7,13,.,CASSLSDRGGQYF,TGTGCCAGCAGTTTATCGGACAGGGGCGGGCAGTACTTC
TRBD1,TRBV12-3/TRBV12-4,TRBJ2-5,12,.,CASRGQFGTQYF,TGTGCCAGCAGGGGACAGTTTGGAACCCAGTACTTC
.,TRBV11-3,TRBJ2-5,15,.,CASSLAAGAGETRYF,TGTGCCAGCAGCTTAGCGGCAGGGGCCGGGGAGACCCGGTACTTC
.,TRBV5-4,TRBJ2-1,14,.,CASSLPSGYNEQFF,TGTGCCAGCAGCTTGCCATCAGGGTACAATGAGCAGTTCTTC
.,TRBV11-3,TRBJ2-5,14,.,CASSLSPTGETQYF,TGTGCCAGCAGCTTATCCCCGACCGGGGAGACCCAGTACTTC
.,TRBV9,TRBJ2-5,14,once,CASSVEGIGETQYF,TGTGCCAGCAGCGTAGAGGGGATCGGGGAGACCCAGTACTTC
TRBD1,TRBV4-3,TRBJ1-2,15,.,CASNPSRTGRYGYTF,TGCGCCAGCAACCCCTCGCGGACAGGGAGGTATGGCTACACCTTC
TRBD2,TRBV4-3,TRBJ2-1,16,.,CASSPVAGGFYNEQFF,TGCGCCAGCAGCCCGGTAGCGGGAGGCTTTTACAATGAGCAGTTCTTC
TRBD1,TRBV6-2/TRBV6-3,TRBJ1-6,17,.,CASSSDRGWATNSPLHF,TGTGCCAGCAGTTCTGACAGGGGTTGGGCTACTAATTCACCCCTCCACTTT
TRBD1,TRBV10-3,TRBJ1-1,16,.,CAISDESGTGNTEAFF,TGTGCCATCAGTGACGAGTCGGGGACAGGGAACACTGAAGCTTTCTTT
TRBD2,TRBV7-7,TRBJ2-1,15,.,CASSWGLAGGYEQFF,TGTGCCAGCAGCTGGGGACTAGCGGGGGGGTATGAGCAGTTCTTC
.,TRBV11-3,TRBJ2-2,17,.,CASSLEMATLNTGELFF,TGTGCCAGCAGCTTAGAAATGGCGACACTGAACACCGGGGAGCTGTTTTTT
TRBD2,TRBV11-3,TRBJ2-7,14,.,CASRITGTTYEQYF,TGTGCCAGCCGCATAACCGGGACTACCTACGAGCAGTACTTC
TRBD2,TRBV6-2/TRBV6-3,TRBJ2-3,14,.,CASSYSGGAYTQYF,TGTGCCAGCAGTTACTCCGGGGGGGCCTATACGCAGTATTTT
TRBD1,TRBV7-3,TRBJ1-2,14,.,CASSKGQGDYGYTF,TGTGCCAGCAGCAAGGGACAGGGGGACTATGGCTACACCTTC
.,TRBV12-3/TRBV12-4,TRBJ1-2,13,.,CASSSDRNSGYTF,TGTGCCAGCAGCTCCGACAGGAACTCTGGCTACACCTTC
TRBD2,TRBV9,TRBJ2-1,19,.,CASSVERLAGGRIDSEQFF,TGTGCCAGCAGCGTAGAACGTCTAGCGGGGGGCCGAATCGACAGTGAGCAGTTCTTC
.,TRBV19,TRBJ1-5,15,.,CASSFPYRSNQPQHF,TGTGCCAGTAGTTTTCCTTACAGGAGCAATCAGCCCCAGCATTTT
.,TRBV5-1,TRBJ2-5,15,.,CASSLRGGAGETQYF,TGCGCCAGCAGCTTGCGGGGCGGGGCGGGAGAGACCCAGTACTTC
.,TRBV5-1,TRBJ1-3,16,.,CASSLGTTRGLNTIYF,TGCGCCAGCAGCCTAGGGACCACTAGGGGACTAAACACCATATATTTT
TRBD2,TRBV18,TRBJ2-3,18,once,CASSPRSVSGGAADTQYF,TGTGCCAGCTCACCAAGGTCTGTGAGCGGGGGGGCTGCAGATACGCAGTATTTT
.,TRBV19,TRBJ1-2,14,.,CASSWGTGTYGYTF,TGTGCCAGTAGTTGGGGCACAGGGACCTATGGCTACACCTTC
TRBD1,TRBV19,TRBJ2-2,15,.,CASSPRGFNTGELFF,TGTGCCAGTAGTCCCAGGGGGTTCAACACCGGGGAGCTGTTTTTT
.,TRBV12-3/TRBV12-4,TRBJ1-4,13,once,CASNVRLDEKLFF,TGTGCCAGCAATGTCAGGCTGGATGAAAAACTGTTTTTT
.,TRBV6-5,TRBJ1-1,13,.,CASSRGMNTEAFF,TGTGCCAGCAGTAGAGGGATGAACACTGAAGCTTTCTTT
TRBD2,TRBV27,TRBJ2-1,14,.,CASSFRGGDNEQFF,TGTGCCAGCAGTTTCCGGGGGGGTGACAATGAGCAGTTCTTC
.,TRBV10-3,TRBJ2-2,11,.,CAITGQGELFF,TGTGCCATCACAGGGCAAGGGGAGCTGTTTTTT
TRBD2,TRBV7-9,TRBJ2-3,15,.,CASSIEREEPDTQYF,TGTGCCAGCAGCATAGAGCGGGAGGAGCCAGATACGCAGTATTTT
TRBD2,TRBV5-1,TRBJ2-2,16,.,CASSLRLALNTGELFF,TGCGCCAGCAGCTTGAGACTAGCGTTAAACACCGGGGAGCTGTTTTTT
.,TRBV5-1,TRBJ2-3,15,.,CASSLEGRGTSTQYF,TGCGCCAGCAGCTTGGAGGGTCGGGGGACGAGTACGCAGTATTTT
TRBD2,TRBV3-1/TRBV3-2,TRBJ2-3,17,.,CASSQDRSSGFTDTQYF,TGTGCCAGCAGCCAAGATCGAAGTAGCGGGTTCACAGATACGCAGTATTTT
TRBD2,TRBV7-6,TRBJ2-3,17,few,CASSLQWTSGGSDTQYF,TGTGCCAGCAGCCTACAATGGACTAGCGGGGGGTCAGATACGCAGTATTTT
.,TRBV29-1,TRBJ2-2,13,.,CSAQEGGTGELFF,TGCAGCGCTCAAGAGGGGGGAACCGGGGAGCTGTTTTTT
TRBD1,TRBV7-6,TRBJ1-2,14,.,CASSPNRGNYGYTF,TGTGCCAGCAGCCCTAACAGGGGCAACTATGGCTACACCTTC
TRBD2,TRBV7-8,TRBJ2-5,18,.,CASSLGLASGVISETQYF,TGTGCCAGCAGCTTAGGTCTGGCTAGCGGGGTGATTTCGGAGACCCAGTACTTC
TRBD2,TRBV5-6,TRBJ2-7,15,large,CASSPRLASSYEQYF,TGTGCCAGCAGCCCTCGACTAGCTAGCTCCTACGAGCAGTACTTC